These 6 T cell receptor beta chains share one sample of origin, sequenced in a study of chemoradiotherapy in HPV16-positive cancers. The method was immunoSEQ multiplex PCR; TCRdb's version includes in-frame clones alone and lacks a portion of them. The table has about 32,000 clones, more than 70% seen once. This sample comprised blood, obtained from a patient who underwent chemoradiotherapy. These receptors all stem from a human donor with HPV-associated anogenital cancer.

V usage is TRBV4-2 and J usage is TRBJ1-6; D gene ambiguous. Germline V gives CDR1 LGHNA, CDR2 YNFKEQ. The CDR3 has 15 residues. V was cut by 1 base and J by 9 bases, with 13 bases left in between. The CDR3 spells CASSQVDRDTSPLHF. The CDR3 DNA is TGTGCCAGCAGCCAAGTGGATAGGGATACTTCACCCCTCCACTTT.

A single count supports this clone. This chain joins TRBV5-6 and TRBJ2-7; 7 bases match TRBD2. CDR1 is SGHDT, CDR2 YYEEEE, per germline. The CDR3 has 17 residues. Losses at the gene ends were 5 bases for V and 5 bases for J; bases not matched to a gene: 19. The CDR3: CASRGGHGLERLNEQYF. The CDR3 DNA sequence: TGTGCCAGCAGGGGAGGGCACGGATTGGAGCGGTTGAACGAGCAGTACTTC. Supplemented by reference TRBV5-6 and TRBJ2-7, the full variable domain reads DAGVTQSPTHLIKTRGQQVTLRCSPKSGHDTVSWYQQALGQGPQFIFQYYEEEERQRGNFPDRFSGHQFPNYSSELNVNALLLGDSALYLCASRGGHGLERLNEQYFGPGTRLTVT.

The J gene is TRBJ2-1, the V gene TRBV19; 8 nucleotides line up with TRBD2. The CDR3 extends over 16 amino acids. In germline, CDR1 is LNHDA, CDR2 SQIVND (reference sequence). V shed 1 base and J 2 bases; nucleotides not matched to a gene: 4. Here the CDR3 reads CASSIAARGAYNEQFF. In DNA, the CDR3 is TGTGCCAGTAGTATAGCGGCGCGGGGGGCCTACAATGAGCAGTTCTTC.

This sequence joins TRBV27 and TRBJ1-2, with 7 bases identical to TRBD1. The length of the CDR3 is 14 residues. After removal of 6 bases from V and 4 bases from J, the junction contained 8 bases not matched to a gene. Looked up from germline, CDR1 is MNHEY and CDR2 is SMNVEV (reference sequence). The DNA of the CDR3 is TGTGCCAGCAGCAGCTTAGGGGGCGCCTATGGCTACACCTTC. Translating it yields CASSSLGGAYGYTF.

The V and J genes are TRBV5-1 and TRBJ1-1, with TRBD1 matching over 10 bases. CDR3 length: 15 amino acids. Trimming cost V 5 bases and J 0 bases; bases outside gene matches: 4. Looked up from germline, CDR1 is SGHRS and CDR2 is YFSETQ. This chain's CDR3 is CASRTGTGVNTEAFF. The CDR3 DNA is TGCGCCAGCAGGACCGGGACAGGGGTGAACACTGAAGCTTTCTTT.

This clone occurred once. The chain joins TRBV7-9 to TRBJ1-2; D uncertain. The CDR3 loop spans 15 amino acids. Between the trimmed V and J ends, which lost 1 base and 8 bases, there was a span of 17 bases. The germline CDR1 and CDR2 sequences are SEHNR and FQNEAQ (reference sequence). The CDR3 bases are TGTGCCAGCAGCTTAGACTTAGGCCAGCGGGAGGGCTACACCTTC. This translates into CASSLDLGQREGYTF. The whole variable domain, remainder taken from reference TRBV7-9 and TRBJ1-2, is DTGVSQNPRHKITKRGQNVTFRCDPISEHNRLYWYRQTLGQGPEFLTYFQNEAQLEKSRLLSDRFSAERPKGSFSTLEIQRTEQGDSAMYLCASSLDLGQREGYTFGSGTRLTVV.